This T cell receptor (beta chain) was profiled in a study of vaccination effects on CD4 cells after COVID-19. Study as a whole: Each participant was administered two doses of either the BNT162b2 or the mRNA-1273 vaccine.

V dropped 2 bases and J dropped 0 bases, with 4 bases sitting between them. The CDR3 covers 13 residues. Before sequencing took place, the ViraFEST assay used viral peptide pools to expand antigen-specific CD4+ T cells. Isolation of CD4+ T cells took place after around 10 days of culture. Culturing of some 2 million PBMC per well took place with about 10 IU/ml IL-2 and about 9.3 ug/ml peptides. IL-2 medium was substituted for half the medium on days 3 and 7. Findings of the study overall: Whether induced by infection or by vaccine, clones showed marked clonal contraction late after vaccination.

This clone is a singleton in its sample. Its antigen is undetermined. Some clones are missing from TCRdb's copy, which holds only in-frame ones; the method was immunoSEQ multiplex PCR. This sample yields around 30,000 clones, of which approximately 61% are seen a single time; around 28% belongs to the top ten. This clonotype was obtained from a human donor who received a COVID-19 vaccine. The gene calls are TRBV12-3 or TRBV12-4 and TRBJ1-1; D is unresolved. The sequencing used CD4+ T cells from PBMCs cultured with HCoV-229E spike peptides, collected before COVID-19 vaccination. CDR3 DNA sequence: TGTGCCAGCAGTTTAAAGGTGAACACTGAAGCTTTCTTT. This translates into CASSLKVNTEAFF.